The sequence of this TCR beta chain was determined in a study of shared clonotypes between healthy human individuals. Study in general: Per donor, three plates held CD4 naive cells, three held CD4 memory, two held CD8 naive and one held CD8 memory.

This CDR3 spans 14 amino acids. V lost 6 bases and J lost 9; bases outside the gene matches: 11. In germline, CDR1 is MNHNS, CDR2 SASEGT. In the original analysis: ImmunoSEQ only sent back junction sequences with no quality scores, so filtering was done differently. Data came from immunoSEQ multiplex PCR; TCRdb stores just in-frame clones and leaves some out. The D gene and trimming were derived from the DNA, and the V and J assignments and clone size from that table. The sample contains some 1.1 million clones, 60% to 80% of which appear only once. This TCR was recovered from a man between 18 and 35 years old in good health. Some clones in this sample may be carry-over from other donors' samples. The chain recombines TRBV6-1 with TRBJ1-3, with 7 bases fitting TRBD1. Sequencing was done on a sample of memory CD4+ T cells from PBMCs. Subset given: CD45RA-negative fraction. This CDR3 reads CASRPTGQGGTIYF. Here the CDR3 DNA reads TGTGCCAGCAGGCCGACAGGGCAAGGCGGCACCATATATTTT.